These 28 T cell receptor beta chains were sequenced from one sample in a study of blood T cell repertoires in COVID-19. Repertoires were generated with immunoSEQ multiplex PCR, while TCRdb's copy carries only in-frame clones and drops some. The sample shows around 280,000 clones, roughly 90% of them seen only once. Sample: PBMCs or T cells enriched from blood (not recorded which). These receptors all stem from a woman aged 18-29 years with acute COVID-19.

The rearrangement uses TRBV7-9 and TRBJ1-1; D uncertain. CDR3 length equals 13 residues. V was shortened by 5 bases and J by 0 bases, with 7 bases between the two germline ends. CDR1 SEHNR and CDR2 FQNEAQ come from the germline V gene (reference sequence). For the CDR3, the DNA is TGTGCCAGCAGCCCTCACATGAACACTGAAGCTTTCTTT. The encoded protein is CASSPHMNTEAFF.

The CDR3 nucleotides are TGTGCCAGCAGTGAACAGGGTCTGGGCTACGAGCAGTACTTC. Translating it yields CASSEQGLGYEQYF. This sequence joins TRBV2 and TRBJ2-7; tentatively, D is TRBD1 (5 bases). The CDR3 is made up of 14 amino acids. V was cut by 2 bases and J by 3 bases, with 11 bases left in between. The germline CDR1 and CDR2 sequences are SNHLY and FYNNEI.

The chain employs TRBV19 and TRBJ1-6; D is perhaps TRBD1 (5 bases). Per the germline V gene, CDR1 is LNHDA and CDR2 is SQIVND (reference sequence). The V gene lost 2 bases and the J gene lost 10 bases, with 15 bases spanning the gap. The CDR3 covers 15 residues. CDR3 loop: CASSIYGHGKSPLHF. CDR3 DNA: TGTGCCAGTAGTATATACGGACACGGTAAATCACCCCTCCACTTT.

The chain links TRBV5-1 to TRBJ1-6, with 9 bases that match TRBD1. Looked up from germline, CDR1 is SGHRS and CDR2 is YFSETQ. The CDR3 covers 19 residues. The junction had 15 bases not matched to a gene; V was cut back by 1 base and J by 7 bases. CDR3 coding DNA: TGCGCCAGCAGCTTGCGCACAGGGGGCGCCGGGGCGGCAAATTCACCCCTCCACTTT. Translated, it gives CASSLRTGGAGAANSPLHF.

The chain is built from TRBV2 and TRBJ2-3, with TRBD2 matching over 9 bases. From germline, CDR1 is SNHLY and CDR2 FYNNEI. The V segment lost 5 bases and the J segment 4 bases; nucleotides outside the gene matches: 7. The CDR3 consists of 15 residues. The DNA of the CDR3 is TGTGCCAGCAGTAATAGCGGGAGATCCGCAGATACGCAGTATTTT. This encodes CASSNSGRSADTQYF.

This chain uses TRBV5-1 with TRBJ2-5; TRBD1 is a possible D gene (8 bases). This CDR3 region has 16 residues. Germline assignment: CDR1 SGHRS and CDR2 YFSETQ. Trimming pared 4 bases from V and 1 base from J, leaving 17 bases between. CDR3 sequence reads: CASSRGDRTTQETQYF. The DNA for the CDR3 is TGCGCCAGCAGCCGGGGGGACAGGACGACCCAAGAGACCCAGTACTTC.

The V and J genes are TRBV7-6 and TRBJ2-7, with 13 positions matching TRBD2. Germline V gene data show CDR1 as SGHVS and CDR2 as FNYEAQ. The CDR3 spans 18 residues. The trim removed 3 bases at V and 1 base at J, leaving 9 bases unmatched. CDR3 in amino acids: CASSLLRTSGSRSYEQYF. The CDR3 DNA is TGTGCCAGCAGCTTGCTACGGACTAGCGGGAGTAGGTCCTACGAGCAGTACTTC.

This clone appeared a few times. The chain is built from TRBV7-9 and TRBJ2-7, with TRBD2 identical over 7 bases. The CDR3 contains 14 residues. Trimming removed 2 bases from V and 2 bases from J; junction bases left unmatched: 3. Germline values: CDR1 SEHNR, CDR2 FQNEAQ (reference sequence). The CDR3 DNA is TGTGCCAGCAGCTTACTGGGGACTACCTACGAGCAGTACTTC. Protein sequence: CASSLLGTTYEQYF.

The V and J genes are TRBV9 and TRBJ2-7; the match to TRBD2 covers 13 bases. CDR3 length: 15 amino acids. Trimming at V came to 3 bases and at J to 4 bases, leaving 4 bases not matched to a gene. Germline lookup yields CDR1 SGDLS and CDR2 YYNGEE. This CDR3 is CASSAMGLAGYEQYF. The CDR3 DNA follows: TGTGCCAGCAGCGCAATGGGACTAGCGGGATACGAGCAGTACTTC.

The chain links TRBV27 to TRBJ2-7; 13 bases align to TRBD2. Per germline, CDR1 MNHEY and CDR2 SMNVEV (reference sequence). This CDR3 contains 19 residues. V dropped 6 bases and J dropped 2; count of bases not matched to a gene: 16. The DNA of the CDR3 is TGTGCCAGCAGCTCTACCGTTCCGGGACTAGCGGGACGGCCCTACGAGCAGTACTTC. Amino acids: CASSSTVPGLAGRPYEQYF.

This clone was observed a few times. This rearrangement joins TRBV2 to TRBJ2-1; weak D call: TRBD1 (6 bases). Trimming took off 5 bases at V and 10 bases at J, with 21 bases between the two ends. CDR1 is SNHLY and CDR2 is FYNNEI in the germline V gene. CDR3 length equals 15 residues. The CDR3 bases are TGTGCCAGCAGTAGGCAAGTGGTCAGGGGCTCCGAGCAGTTCTTC. It yields the protein CASSRQVVRGSEQFF.

The chain employs TRBV25-1 and TRBJ2-5, with 12 nucleotides matching TRBD2. CDR1 is MGHDK, CDR2 SYGVNS, per germline. The CDR3 runs to 18 residues. Trimming cost V 3 bases and J 5 bases; bases outside gene matches: 13. The DNA of the CDR3 is TGTGCCAGCAGTGATCTACTGAGGACTAGCGGGACGGAGGAGACCCAGTACTTC. Encoded protein: CASSDLLRTSGTEETQYF.

The J gene is TRBJ2-7, the V gene TRBV30; 7 bases are shared with TRBD2. Trimming took 4 bases from V and 0 from J; bases not matched to a gene: 9. The CDR3 loop spans 15 amino acids. Germline loops: CDR1 GTSNPN, CDR2 SVGIG (reference sequence). In DNA, the CDR3 is TGTGCCTGGATACCTAGAAGCGGGAACTCCTACGAGCAGTACTTC. It translates to CAWIPRSGNSYEQYF. The full variable domain, in which reference TRBV30 and TRBJ2-7 provide the parts outside the CDR3, is SQTIHQWPATLVQPVGSPLSLECTVEGTSNPNLYWYRQAAGRGLQLLFYSVGIGQISSEVPQNLSASRPQDRQFILSSKKLLLSDSGFYLCAWIPRSGNSYEQYFGPGTRLTVT.

This clone was picked up one time. The rearrangement uses TRBV29-1 and TRBJ2-7; D is ambiguous. Germline lookup yields CDR1 SQVTM and CDR2 ANQGSEA. Trimming took off 1 base at V and 3 bases at J, with 7 bases between the two ends. The length of the CDR3 is 12 residues. The CDR3 loop is CSVEVGSYEQYF. The CDR3 nucleotides read TGCAGCGTTGAAGTCGGTAGCTACGAGCAGTACTTC.

V usage is TRBV7-6 and J usage is TRBJ2-5; TRBD2 matches at 11 bases. The V and J ends lost 4 bases and 3 bases, in that order; junction bases with no gene match: 1. Looked up from germline, CDR1 is SGHVS and CDR2 is FNYEAQ. This CDR3 has 14 residues. CDR3 amino acids: CASSSLAGEETQYF. The CDR3, as DNA: TGTGCCAGCAGCTCACTAGCGGGAGAAGAGACCCAGTACTTC.

V and J are TRBV10-1 and TRBJ2-3, with 10 bases identical to TRBD1. Germline values: CDR1 WNHNN, CDR2 SYGVQD (reference sequence). V trimming: 3 bases; J trimming: 4 bases; junction bases outside the gene matches: 4. The CDR3 loop spans 15 amino acids. The CDR3 reads CASSDGTGDSDTQYF. CDR3 DNA: TGCGCCAGCAGTGACGGGACAGGGGACTCAGATACGCAGTATTTT.

This clone occurred once. CDR3 sequence: CASRGGPEDQPQHF. The CDR3 DNA follows: TGTGCCAGCAGGGGAGGGCCTGAGGATCAGCCCCAGCATTTT. The V call is TRBV6-5, the J call TRBJ1-5; D uncertain. The V and J ends lost 6 bases and 5 bases respectively, with 14 bases between them. Per the germline V gene, CDR1 is MNHEY and CDR2 is SVGAGI. The CDR3 spans 14 residues.

The CDR3 sequence is CASSQLPGPDTQYF. The CDR3, as DNA: TGCGCCAGCAGCCAACTACCAGGGCCAGATACGCAGTATTTT. The rearrangement uses TRBV4-1 and TRBJ2-3, with D perhaps TRBD1 (5 bases). The CDR3 has 14 residues. Per germline, CDR1 MGHRA and CDR2 YSYEKL. The V and J ends lost 2 bases and 4 bases respectively, with 10 bases between them.

This sequence joins TRBV12-3 or TRBV12-4 and TRBJ1-4; D not certain. Between the trimmed V and J ends, which lost 3 bases and 13 bases, there was a span of 12 bases. The CDR3 spans 12 residues. CDR3 amino acids: CASSFGEGGLFF. In DNA form, the CDR3 reads TGTGCCAGCAGTTTTGGGGAGGGAGGACTGTTTTTT.

This chain uses TRBV11-2 with TRBJ1-3; tentative D call: TRBD1 (6 bases). Germline V lookup: CDR1 SGHAT, CDR2 FQNNGV. The CDR3 runs to 18 residues. The V gene lost 4 bases and the J gene lost 7 bases, with 26 bases spanning the gap. CDR3 protein: CASSSNPRGLRYRNTIYF. CDR3 nucleotide sequence: TGTGCCAGCAGCTCCAACCCCAGGGGATTAAGGTATCGGAACACCATATATTTT.

This clone was counted a single time. The CDR3, as DNA: TGTGCCTGGGATGGACAGGCCCTCTATGGCTACACCTTC. Translating it yields CAWDGQALYGYTF. The rearrangement links TRBV30 to TRBJ1-2, with TRBD1 identical over 7 bases. V lost 5 bases to trimming and J lost 4 bases; unmatched junction nucleotides: 7. This CDR3 has 13 residues. CDR1 and CDR2 from the germline V gene are GTSNPN and SVGIG (reference sequence).

The chain is built from TRBV7-8 and TRBJ1-2; 11 bases line up with TRBD1. Germline-derived CDR1 and CDR2 are SGHVS and FQNEAQ. The CDR3 has 15 residues. V lost 2 bases to trimming and J lost 6 bases; unmatched junction nucleotides: 5. CDR3 amino acids: CASSLRTGGVHGYTF. The CDR3 DNA follows: TGTGCCAGCAGCTTACGGACAGGGGGCGTTCATGGCTACACCTTC.

The rearrangement joins TRBV28 to TRBJ2-7; 13 nucleotides align to TRBD2. This CDR3 has 16 amino acids. CDR1 is MDHEN, CDR2 SYDVKM, per germline. J was trimmed by 4 bases and V by 4 bases; bases with no gene match: 7. CDR3 region: CASSYSRTSGRYEQYF. CDR3 nucleotide sequence: TGTGCCAGCAGTTACAGCCGGACTAGCGGGAGATACGAGCAGTACTTC.

This chain connects TRBV6-5 to TRBJ2-7, with D possibly TRBD2 on 7 matching bases. This CDR3 has 15 amino acids. The V gene's germline CDR1 is MNHEY and CDR2 SVGAGI. V was trimmed by 2 bases and J by 2 bases, leaving 13 bases between them. CDR3 sequence reads: CASSYERGGAYEQYF. In DNA, the CDR3 is TGTGCCAGCAGTTACGAGAGGGGGGGGGCCTACGAGCAGTACTTC.

The chain is built from TRBV10-3 and TRBJ2-7; TRBD2 is a possible D gene (6 bases). V shed 2 bases and J shed 3 bases, with 14 bases lying between them. Germline V gene data show CDR1 as ENHRY and CDR2 as SYGVKD. The CDR3 extends over 15 amino acids. The CDR3 sequence: CAISESLGGGYEQYF. The CDR3 DNA is TGTGCCATCAGTGAGAGTTTGGGGGGAGGCTACGAGCAGTACTTC.

The DNA of the CDR3 is TGTGCCAGCAGCTTGGAACAGGGAAACTATGGCTACACCTTC. Its protein product is CASSLEQGNYGYTF. The chain couples TRBV5-4 to TRBJ1-2; possible D gene TRBD1, 6 bases. The V end lost 0 bases, the J end lost 2 bases, and 8 bases lay between the germline ends. Germline lookup yields CDR1 SGHNT and CDR2 YYREEE (reference sequence). CDR3 size: 14 residues.

V usage is TRBV6-1 and J usage is TRBJ1-5; no definite D call. The CDR3 spans 14 residues. Looked up from germline, CDR1 is MNHNS and CDR2 is SASEGT. The germline V and J ends were trimmed by 2 bases and 0 bases, with 5 bases remaining between them. The CDR3 sequence is CASSEQNSNQPQHF. CDR3 bases: TGTGCCAGCAGTGAACAGAATAGCAATCAGCCCCAGCATTTT.

The V call is TRBV14, the J call TRBJ2-3, with 10 bases lining up with TRBD1. The CDR3 runs 16 residues. From germline, CDR1 is SGHDN and CDR2 FVKESK. Trimming cost V 4 bases and J 0 bases; bases outside gene matches: 4. The CDR3 protein is CASSLSDRGSTDTQYF. The CDR3 DNA reads TGTGCCAGCAGCCTTTCGGACAGGGGGAGCACAGATACGCAGTATTTT.